This is a list of T cell receptor beta chains from one sample in a study of blood T cell repertoires in COVID-19. Sequenced by immunoSEQ multiplex PCR; TCRdb stores in-frame clones only, minus some. There are some 200,000 clones in the sample; roughly nine tenths occur only once, and about 3.5% lies in the top ten. Sequencing was carried out using PBMCs or T cells enriched from blood (not recorded which). The receptor source for this set is a woman in her late teens or twenties in a cohort exposed to, infected with or recovered from COVID-19 (not recorded which). The CDR3 runs from the conserved cysteine through the conserved F or W. The D gene is left open where the match is weak.

d_gene	j_gene	v_gene	CDR3aa	CDR3nt
TRBD1	TRBJ2-3	TRBV18	CASSPGQGRDTQYF	TGTGCCAGCTCACCTGGACAGGGGAGAGATACGCAGTATTTT
NA	TRBJ1-6	TRBV11-3	CASSGLGLQNSPLHF	TGTGCCAGCAGCGGGCTAGGACTCCAGAATTCACCCCTCCACTTT
TRBD2	TRBJ2-5	TRBV14	CASSQDAGVPQETQYF	TGTGCCAGCAGCCAAGATGCGGGAGTCCCCCAAGAGACCCAGTACTTC
NA	TRBJ1-2	TRBV12-3/TRBV12-4	CASSLVGLGYTF	TGTGCCAGCAGTTTAGTTGGACTCGGCTACACCTTC
NA	TRBJ1-1	TRBV7-3	CASNLGAGRNSEAFF	TGTGCCAGCAATCTGGGGGCAGGGAGAAATTCTGAAGCTTTCTTT
TRBD1	TRBJ1-5	TRBV28	CASSPGRQGDQPQHF	TGTGCCAGCAGCCCAGGGAGACAGGGTGATCAGCCCCAGCATTTT
TRBD2	TRBJ2-1	TRBV2	CASSEALAGASNEQFF	TGTGCCAGCAGTGAAGCCTTAGCGGGAGCGTCCAATGAGCAGTTCTTC
NA	TRBJ2-2	TRBV5-6	CASNLGAEYPGELFF	TGTGCCAGCAATCTTGGGGCAGAGTATCCCGGGGAGCTGTTTTTT
TRBD2	TRBJ2-5	TRBV9	CASSVGLAGFPTGETQYF	TGTGCCAGCAGCGTAGGGCTAGCGGGGTTCCCCACAGGGGAGACCCAGTACTTC
NA	TRBJ1-3	TRBV4-2	CASSQDRMEGTIYF	TGTGCCAGCAGCCAAGATAGGATGGAGGGAACCATATATTTT